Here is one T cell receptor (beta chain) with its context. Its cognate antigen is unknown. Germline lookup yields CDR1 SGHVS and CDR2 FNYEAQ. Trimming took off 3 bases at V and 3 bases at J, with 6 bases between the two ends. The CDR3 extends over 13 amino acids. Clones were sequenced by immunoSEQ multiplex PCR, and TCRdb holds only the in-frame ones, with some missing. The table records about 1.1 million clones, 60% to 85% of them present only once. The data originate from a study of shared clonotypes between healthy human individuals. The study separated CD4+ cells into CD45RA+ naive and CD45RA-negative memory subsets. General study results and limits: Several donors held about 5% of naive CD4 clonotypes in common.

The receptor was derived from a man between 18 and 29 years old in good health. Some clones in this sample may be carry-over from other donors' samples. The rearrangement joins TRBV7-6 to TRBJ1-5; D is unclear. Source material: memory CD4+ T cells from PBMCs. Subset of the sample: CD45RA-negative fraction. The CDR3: CASSFAHNQPQHF. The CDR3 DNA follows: TGTGCCAGCAGCTTCGCCCACAATCAGCCCCAGCATTTT. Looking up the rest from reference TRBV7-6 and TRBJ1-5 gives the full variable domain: GAGVSQSPRYKVTKRGQDVALRCDPISGHVSLYWYRQALGQGPEFLTYFNYEAQQDKSGLPNDRFSAERPEGSISTLTIQRTEQRDSAMYRCASSFAHNQPQHFGDGTRLSIL.